This T cell receptor beta chain was recovered during a study of T cell repertoires in cytomegalovirus infection. Turning to the study itself: CMV infection plus the matching HLA type was flagged by public TCR beta signatures. Study results and caveats: Cumulative public TCR beta family frequency identified carriers of CMV plus the relevant HLA. The study found HLA-C-restricted CMV-specific TCR beta clonotypes dominating the ex vivo response.

CDR3 length: 18 residues. V lost 11 bases to trimming and J lost 0 bases, with 23 bases between them. CDR1 and CDR2 from the germline V gene are MDHEN and SYDVKM. Each CDR3 protein gets one entry after TCRdb re-called the reads with MiXCR. Among around 320,000 distinct CDR3 sequences listed, 8% to 9.5% were seen once. Notes on this clonotype: Antigen specificity is unknown.

The chain combines TRBV28 with TRBJ2-6, with D perhaps assigned TRBD1 or TRBD2 (5 bases each). The clonotype originates from a human donor in good health (CMV status not recorded). Some clones in this sample may be carry-over from other donors' samples. The specimen sequenced was PBMCs. The CDR3 loop reads CAGDSAGRAISGANVLTF. CDR3 nucleotides: TGTGCCGGCGACTCGGCGGGCAGGGCCATCTCTGGGGCCAACGTCCTGACTTTC.